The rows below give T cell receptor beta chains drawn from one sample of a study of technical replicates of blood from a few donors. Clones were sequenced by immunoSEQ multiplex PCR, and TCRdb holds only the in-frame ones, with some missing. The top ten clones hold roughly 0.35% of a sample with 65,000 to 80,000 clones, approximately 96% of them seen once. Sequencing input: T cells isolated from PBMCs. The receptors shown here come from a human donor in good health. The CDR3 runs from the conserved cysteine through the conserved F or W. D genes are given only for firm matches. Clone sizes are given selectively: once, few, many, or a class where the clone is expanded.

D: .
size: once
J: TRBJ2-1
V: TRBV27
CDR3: CASSLGALSYNEQFF
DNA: TGTGCCAGCAGTTTAGGGGCCCTCTCCTACAATGAGCAGTTCTTC

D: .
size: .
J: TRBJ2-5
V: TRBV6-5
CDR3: CASSYLRGLQETQYF
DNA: TGTGCCAGCAGTTACTTGCGGGGACTGCAAGAGACCCAGTACTTC

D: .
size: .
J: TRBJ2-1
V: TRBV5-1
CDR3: CASSEIGALKDSYNEQFF
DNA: TGCGCCAGCAGCGAAATTGGAGCTCTTAAGGACTCCTACAATGAGCAGTTCTTC

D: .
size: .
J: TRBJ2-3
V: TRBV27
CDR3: CASSLIQGRTDTQYF
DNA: TGTGCCAGCAGTTTAATCCAAGGGAGGACAGATACGCAGTATTTT

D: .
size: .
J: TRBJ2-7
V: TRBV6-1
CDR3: CASSEIGSSYEQYF
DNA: TGTGCCAGCAGTGAAATTGGCAGCTCCTACGAGCAGTACTTC

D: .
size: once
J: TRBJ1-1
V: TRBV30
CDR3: CAWSVQGYTEAFF
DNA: TGTGCCTGGAGTGTACAGGGCTACACTGAAGCTTTCTTT

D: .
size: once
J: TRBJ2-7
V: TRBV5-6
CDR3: CASSLFVGGELYEQYF
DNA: TGTGCCAGCAGCTTGTTTGTGGGAGGTGAATTATACGAGCAGTACTTC

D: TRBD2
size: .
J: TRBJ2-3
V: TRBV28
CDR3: CASSLGGLAGSTDTQYF
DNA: TGTGCCAGCAGTTTAGGGGGACTAGCGGGAAGCACAGATACGCAGTATTTT

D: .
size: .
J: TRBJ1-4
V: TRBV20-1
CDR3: CSARYGEKLFF
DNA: TGCAGTGCTAGGTACGGTGAAAAACTGTTTTTT

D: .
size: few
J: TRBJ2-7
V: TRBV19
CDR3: CASSTRLETTYEQYF
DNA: TGTGCCAGTAGTACCAGACTAGAGACGACCTACGAGCAGTACTTC

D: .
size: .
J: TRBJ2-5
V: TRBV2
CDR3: CATRMLVGREFVGTQYF
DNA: TGTGCCACAAGGATGCTGGTCGGTAGGGAGTTCGTTGGGACCCAGTACTTC

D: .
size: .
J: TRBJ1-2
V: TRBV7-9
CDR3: CASSLAEGYTF
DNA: TGTGCCAGCAGCTTAGCGGAGGGCTACACCTTC

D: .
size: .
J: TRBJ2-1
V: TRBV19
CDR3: CASRPGTSSSSYNEQFF
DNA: TGTGCCAGTAGACCGGGGACTTCTTCTAGCTCCTACAATGAGCAGTTCTTC

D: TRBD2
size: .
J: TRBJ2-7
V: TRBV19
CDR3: CASSIGLATYEQYF
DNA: TGTGCCAGTAGTATAGGACTAGCGACCTACGAGCAGTACTTC

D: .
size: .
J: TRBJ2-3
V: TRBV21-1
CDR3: CASSNLGRGADTQYF
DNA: TGTGCCAGCAGCAATCTGGGTAGGGGCGCAGATACGCAGTATTTT

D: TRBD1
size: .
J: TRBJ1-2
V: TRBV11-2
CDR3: CASSLDFDRGNLYGYTF
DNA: TGTGCCAGCAGCTTAGATTTCGACAGGGGCAACCTCTATGGCTACACCTTC

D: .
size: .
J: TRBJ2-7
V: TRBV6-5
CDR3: CASSYSTYGGEQYF
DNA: TGTGCCAGCAGTTACTCGACCTACGGAGGCGAGCAGTACTTC

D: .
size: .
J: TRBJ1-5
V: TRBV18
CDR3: CASSEQGALQPQHF
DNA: TGTGCCAGCTCGGAACAGGGTGCGCTTCAGCCCCAGCATTTT

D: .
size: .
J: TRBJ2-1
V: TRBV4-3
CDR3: CASSPGSGYNEQFF
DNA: TGCGCCAGCAGCCCTGGTAGCGGTTACAATGAGCAGTTCTTC

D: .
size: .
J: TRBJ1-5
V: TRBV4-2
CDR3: CASSQEWDWSNQPQHF
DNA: TGTGCCAGCAGCCAAGAGTGGGACTGGAGCAATCAGCCCCAGCATTTT

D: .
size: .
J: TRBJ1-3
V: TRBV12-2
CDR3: CASRRGQTSGNTIYF
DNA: TGTGCAAGTCGCCGTGGACAGACCTCTGGAAACACCATATATTTT

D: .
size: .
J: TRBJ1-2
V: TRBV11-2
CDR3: CASSLASAGDGYTF
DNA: TGTGCCAGCAGCTTAGCCAGCGCAGGGGATGGCTACACCTTC

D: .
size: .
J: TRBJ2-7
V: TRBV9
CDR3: CASSANSAVGQYF
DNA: TGTGCCAGCAGCGCCAATTCTGCGGTCGGGCAGTACTTC

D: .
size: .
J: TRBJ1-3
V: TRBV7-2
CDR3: CASSLPGFSDTIYF
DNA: TGTGCCAGCAGCTTGCCAGGGTTCTCAGACACCATATATTTT

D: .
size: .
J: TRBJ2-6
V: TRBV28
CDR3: CASSFLGPSGANVLTF
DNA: TGTGCCAGCAGTTTTCTGGGGCCTAGTGGGGCCAACGTCCTGACTTTC

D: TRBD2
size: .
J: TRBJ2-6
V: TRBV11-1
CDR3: CASSLSWRREVLGANVLTF
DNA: TGTGCCAGCAGCTTATCGTGGCGGCGGGAGGTCCTAGGGGCCAACGTCCTGACTTTC

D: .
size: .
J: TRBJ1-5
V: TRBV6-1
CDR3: CASSEVGVMNQPQHF
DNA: TGTGCCAGCAGTGAAGTAGGGGTTATGAATCAGCCCCAGCATTTT